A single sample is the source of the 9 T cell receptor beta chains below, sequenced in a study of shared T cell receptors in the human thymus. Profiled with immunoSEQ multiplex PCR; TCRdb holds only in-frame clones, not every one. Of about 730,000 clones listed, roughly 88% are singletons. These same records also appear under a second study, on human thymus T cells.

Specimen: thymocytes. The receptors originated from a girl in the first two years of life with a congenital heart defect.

CDR3 protein: CASSYWGGYNEQFF. The CDR3, as DNA: TGTGCCAGCAGTTATTGGGGGGGGTACAATGAGCAGTTCTTC. The chain carries TRBV6-5 and TRBJ2-1; TRBD2 agrees at 7 bases. Losses at the gene ends were 3 bases for V and 4 bases for J; bases not matched to a gene: 3. The CDR3 has 14 amino acids. Germline V gene sequence: CDR1 MNHEY, CDR2 SVGAGI.

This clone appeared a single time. CDR3 loop: CASSSLQGPNSYEQYF. As DNA, the CDR3 is TGCGCCAGCAGCTCCCTTCAGGGGCCCAATTCCTACGAGCAGTACTTC. The chain carries TRBV5-1 and TRBJ2-7, with D possibly being TRBD1 (6 bases). CDR1 and CDR2 from the germline V gene are SGHRS and YFSETQ. The V gene lost 3 bases and the J gene lost 1 base, with 17 bases spanning the gap. The CDR3 has 16 residues.

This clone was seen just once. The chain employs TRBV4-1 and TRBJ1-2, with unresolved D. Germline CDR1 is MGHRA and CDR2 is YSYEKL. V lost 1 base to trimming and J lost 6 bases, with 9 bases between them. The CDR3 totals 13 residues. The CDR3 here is CASSQVERDGYTF. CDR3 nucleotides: TGCGCCAGCAGCCAAGTGGAGCGGGATGGCTACACCTTC.

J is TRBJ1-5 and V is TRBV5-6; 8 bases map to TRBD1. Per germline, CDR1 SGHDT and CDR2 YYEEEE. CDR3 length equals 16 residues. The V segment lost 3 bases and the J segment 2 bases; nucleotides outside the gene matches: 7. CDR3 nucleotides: TGTGCCAGCAGCTCATCCGGGACAGGTGGCAATCAGCCCCAGCATTTT. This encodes CASSSSGTGGNQPQHF.

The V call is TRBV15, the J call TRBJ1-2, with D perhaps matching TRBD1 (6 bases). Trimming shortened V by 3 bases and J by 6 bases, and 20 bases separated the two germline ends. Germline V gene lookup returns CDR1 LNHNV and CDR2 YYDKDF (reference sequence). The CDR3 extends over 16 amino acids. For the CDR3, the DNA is TGTGCCACCAGCAGGGTGGTCTCGTCTGGGGGCAATGGCTACACCTTC. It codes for CATSRVVSSGGNGYTF.

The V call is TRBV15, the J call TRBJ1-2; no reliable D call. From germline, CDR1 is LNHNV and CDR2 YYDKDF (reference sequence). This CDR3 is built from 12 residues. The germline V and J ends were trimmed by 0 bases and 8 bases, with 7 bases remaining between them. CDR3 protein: CATSRDTRGYTF. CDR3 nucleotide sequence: TGTGCCACCAGCAGAGATACGCGCGGCTACACCTTC.

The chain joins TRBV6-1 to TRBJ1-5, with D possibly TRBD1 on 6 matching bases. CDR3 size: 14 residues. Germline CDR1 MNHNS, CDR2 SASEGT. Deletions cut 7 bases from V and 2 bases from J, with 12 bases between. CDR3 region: CASKGQKGNQPQHF. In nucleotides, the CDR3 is TGTGCCAGCAAAGGACAGAAGGGCAATCAGCCCCAGCATTTT.

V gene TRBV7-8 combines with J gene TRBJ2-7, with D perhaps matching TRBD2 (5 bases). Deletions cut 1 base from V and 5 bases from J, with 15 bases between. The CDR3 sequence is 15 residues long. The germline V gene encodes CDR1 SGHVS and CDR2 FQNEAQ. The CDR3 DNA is TGTGCCAGCAGCTTAGTCGCTAGCCCCAAGCACGAGCAGTACTTC. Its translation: CASSLVASPKHEQYF.

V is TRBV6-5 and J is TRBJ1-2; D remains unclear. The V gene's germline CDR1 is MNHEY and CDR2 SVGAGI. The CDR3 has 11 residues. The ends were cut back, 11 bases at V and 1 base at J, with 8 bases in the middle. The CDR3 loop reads CAALSNYGYTF. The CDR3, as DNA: TGTGCCGCTTTGAGTAACTATGGCTACACCTTC.